The 19 T cell receptor beta chains in this list originate from one sample, sequenced in a study of T cell responses to AZD1222 COVID-19 vaccine. Sequenced by immunoSEQ multiplex PCR; TCRdb stores in-frame clones only, minus some. The table has about 150,000 clones, around 92% seen once. Source: peripheral blood, taken 28 days after the second AZD1222 dose. These receptors came from an adult who received the AZD1222 COVID-19 vaccine.

V and J are TRBV18 and TRBJ1-1; D unclear. CDR3 length equals 11 residues. CDR1 and CDR2 from the germline V gene are KGHSH and LQKENI. Deletions cut 4 bases from V and 8 bases from J, with 8 bases between. CDR3: CASSQDKEAFF. Here the CDR3 DNA reads TGTGCCAGCTCACAAGACAAGGAAGCTTTCTTT.

V usage is TRBV6-5 and J usage is TRBJ1-2; TRBD1 is a possible D gene (6 bases). Trimming took 3 bases from V and 6 from J, leaving 14 bases between them. The germline CDR1 and CDR2 sequences are MNHEY and SVGAGI. There are 14 residues in the CDR3. The DNA of the CDR3 is TGTGCCAGCAGTTATCGGCAGGGGATCGATGGCTACACCTTC. It is translated as CASSYRQGIDGYTF.

The chain links TRBV19 to TRBJ1-4, with 7 bases matching TRBD1. Germline trimming cut 3 bases from V and 5 bases from J; bases unmatched to any gene: 6. Looked up from germline, CDR1 is LNHDA and CDR2 is SQIVND (reference sequence). The length of the CDR3 is 15 residues. The CDR3 sequence: CASSISEGANEKLFF. As DNA, the CDR3 is TGTGCCAGTAGTATCAGCGAGGGGGCGAATGAAAAACTGTTTTTT.

In the case of this clone: The germline gene is not matched at one end of the junction; a read error may be the cause. The V call is TRBV5-4, the J call TRBJ1-5; the D gene is possibly TRBD1 (5 bases). The CDR3 spans 14 residues. CDR1 is SGHNT, CDR2 YYREEE, per germline (reference sequence). The CDR3, as DNA: TGTGCCAGCAGTTTGGAGGGGTTAGGTCAGCCCCAGCATTTT. Its protein is CASSLEGLGQPQHF.

The chain combines TRBV19 with TRBJ1-4; D might be TRBD1 (5 bases). The CDR3 extends over 14 amino acids. V gave up 6 bases and J gave up 4 bases, with 12 bases separating them. The germline CDR1 and CDR2 sequences are LNHDA and SQIVND (reference sequence). The CDR3 sequence is CASSLEQGNEKLFF. The CDR3 DNA reads as TGTGCCAGTAGCCTGGAGCAGGGTAATGAAAAACTGTTTTTT.

CDR3 nucleotide sequence: TGTGCCAGCAGTTACTCGTCGGGAGGGGATGGCTACACCTTC. It codes for CASSYSSGGDGYTF. J is TRBJ1-2 and V is TRBV6-6, with D maybe TRBD1 (5 bases). Trimming took 0 bases from V and 6 from J, leaving 11 bases between them. Germline CDR1 and CDR2: MNHNY and SVGAGI (reference sequence). The length of the CDR3 is 14 residues.

The chain carries TRBV7-7 and TRBJ2-1; D gene ambiguous. Per the germline V gene, CDR1 is SSHAT and CDR2 is FNYEAQ (reference sequence). CDR3 length: 13 residues. V was trimmed by 7 bases and J by 7 bases, leaving 14 bases between them. CDR3 sequence: CASTARLGNEQFF. Written as DNA, the CDR3 is TGTGCCAGCACCGCCCGGTTGGGGAATGAGCAGTTCTTC.

The rearrangement joins TRBV21-1 to TRBJ1-2; the table assigns TRBD1, which was not confirmed against the DNA. TRBV21-1 is marked as a pseudogene. This CDR3 region has 16 residues. In DNA, the CDR3 is TGTGCCAGCAGCCCGGGACAAAGTTTCCTTAACTATGGCTACACCTTC. It yields the protein CASSPGQSFLNYGYTF.

The chain recombines TRBV20-1 with TRBJ1-1; the D gene is possibly TRBD1 (5 bases). Germline assignment: CDR1 DFQATT and CDR2 SNEGSKA (reference sequence). Trimming pared 3 bases from V and 0 bases from J, leaving 11 bases between. The CDR3 length is 14 residues. The CDR3 DNA follows: TGCAGTGCTAGTAGACAGTCCATGAACACTGAAGCTTTCTTT. This translates into CSASRQSMNTEAFF.

The chain employs TRBV21-1 and TRBJ2-7. TRBV21-1 is described as a pseudogene. There are 11 residues in the CDR3. DNA for the CDR3: TGTGCCAGCAGCCCAGCCCAAGAGCAGTACTTC. Translated, it gives CASSPAQEQYF.

This clone has just a few counts. This rearrangement joins TRBV10-3 to TRBJ1-2, with 11 bases that match TRBD1. Unmatched junction bases numbered 6, after V lost 3 bases and J lost 3 bases. CDR3 size: 16 residues. CDR1 and CDR2 from the germline V gene are ENHRY and SYGVKD. In nucleotides, the CDR3 is TGTGCCATCAGTGACCCAGGGGGACAGGGGGACTATGGCTACACCTTC. Encoded protein: CAISDPGGQGDYGYTF.

This chain links TRBV11-1 with TRBJ1-1, with D maybe TRBD1 (5 bases). Between the trimmed V and J ends, which lost 4 bases and 1 base, there was a span of 10 bases. CDR1 is SGHAT and CDR2 is FQDESV in the germline V gene (reference sequence). CDR3 size: 14 residues. The CDR3 protein is CASSSGRSNTEAFF. CDR3 DNA sequence: TGTGCCAGCAGCTCGGGACGGTCGAACACTGAAGCTTTCTTT.

This chain joins TRBV19 and TRBJ1-1; the D gene is possibly TRBD1 (5 bases). The CDR3 is 14 residues long. Trimming pared 7 bases from V and 1 base from J, leaving 13 bases between. In germline, CDR1 is LNHDA, CDR2 SQIVND (reference sequence). As DNA, the CDR3 is TGTGCCAGTACCCCGGGACGGGAGAACACTGAAGCTTTCTTT. It encodes CASTPGRENTEAFF.

The chain combines TRBV27 with TRBJ1-5; D is uncertain. Trimming took 1 base from V and 0 from J, leaving 16 bases between them. The CDR3 contains 18 residues. Germline CDR1 reads MNHEY; CDR2 reads SMNVEV (reference sequence). In DNA form, the CDR3 reads TGTGCCAGCAGTTTATGGGATCCTAGCATTTTTAGCAATCAGCCCCAGCATTTT. The encoded protein is CASSLWDPSIFSNQPQHF.

The chain combines TRBV4-3 with TRBJ2-1, with D tentatively TRBD2 (5 bases). There are 21 residues in the CDR3. The V end lost 1 base, the J end lost 7 bases, and 32 bases lay between the germline ends. Germline CDR1 LGHNA, CDR2 YSLEER. CDR3 protein: CASSQVEWEGAEDATRNEQFF. The CDR3 DNA reads as TGCGCCAGCAGCCAAGTCGAGTGGGAAGGAGCGGAGGACGCTACGAGGAATGAGCAGTTCTTC.

The chain has TRBV6-5 and TRBJ2-1; the D gene could be TRBD1 or TRBD2 (5 bases each). The CDR3 is 15 residues long. Germline CDR1 and CDR2: MNHEY and SVGAGI. Trimming cost V 5 bases and J 7 bases, with 18 bases left between them. CDR3 coding DNA: TGTGCCAGCAGTCCCACCGGGACCATAGCGAATGAGCAGTTCTTC. Its translation is CASSPTGTIANEQFF.

This clone was seen a few times. The chain carries TRBV5-5 and TRBJ1-2, with D possibly being TRBD1 (5 bases). CDR1 is SGHKS and CDR2 is YYEKEE in the germline V gene (reference sequence). The CDR3 length is 16 residues. V shed 2 bases and J shed 0 bases, with 14 bases lying between them. The CDR3 nucleotides read TGTGCCAGCAGCTTTTCCGGGACCCCGCCTAACTATGGCTACACCTTC. Its translation is CASSFSGTPPNYGYTF.

The chain recombines TRBV4-1 with TRBJ2-7, with TRBD2 matching 12 bases. CDR1 and CDR2 (germline): MGHRA, YSYEKL. There are 17 residues in the CDR3. Germline trimming cut 0 bases from V and 4 bases from J; bases unmatched to any gene: 7. The CDR3 DNA reads as TGCGCCAGCAGCCAAGAGTATATGACTAGCGGGAGATACGAGCAGTACTTC. It is translated as CASSQEYMTSGRYEQYF.

J is TRBJ1-1 and V is TRBV28; no clear D gene. Germline V gene data show CDR1 as MDHEN and CDR2 as SYDVKM. This CDR3 region has 12 residues. The V end lost 2 bases, the J end lost 5 bases, and 6 bases lay between the germline ends. CDR3 loop: CASSLQETEAFF. The DNA of the CDR3 is TGTGCCAGCAGTTTACAGGAAACTGAAGCTTTCTTT.